The source of this TCR beta chain is a study of T cell responses to AZD1222 COVID-19 vaccine. Method: immunoSEQ multiplex PCR; TCRdb's copy keeps in-frame clones and lacks some. Seen here are about 130,000 clones, over 70% observed once, and the top ten hold less than 6.5%. CDR3 length equals 14 residues. Germline CDR1 reads SGHAT; CDR2 reads FQNNGV. Trimming left V 6 bases short and J 2 bases short, with 12 bases between. The input for sequencing was peripheral blood, taken on day 0 of AZD1222 vaccination. This TCR was sampled from an adult in good health. V and J are TRBV11-2 and TRBJ2-3; no definite D call. This CDR3 reads CASSLDGFTDTQYF. In nucleotides, the CDR3 is TGTGCCAGCAGTTTGGACGGGTTCACAGATACGCAGTATTTT.